One and the same sample provided the 16 T cell receptor beta chains below, sequenced in a study of identical twins. TCRdb reprocessed the 5' RACE reads with MiXCR, giving one entry per CDR3 protein. The sample has about 530,000 distinct CDR3 sequences; roughly 15% are singletons. These records were also assigned to another study, of yellow fever vaccine responses in identical twins.

Sequencing used CD4+ T cells sorted from blood. These receptors were collected from a woman under 30 in good health.

The chain carries TRBV5-1 and TRBJ1-1, with D uncertain. Trimming cost V 7 bases and J 6 bases, with 22 bases left between them. CDR1 SGHRS and CDR2 YFSETQ come from the germline V gene. The CDR3 is 15 residues long. The CDR3 reads CASRPTREKQPEAFF. In nucleotides, the CDR3 is TGCGCCAGCCGACCCACTCGGGAGAAACAGCCTGAAGCTTTCTTT. Using reference TRBV5-1 and TRBJ1-1 for the parts outside the CDR3, the full variable domain is KAGVTQTPRYLIKTRGQQVTLSCSPISGHRSVSWYQQTPGQGLQFLFEYFSETQRNKGNFPGRFSGRQFSNSRSEMNVSTLELGDSALYLCASRPTREKQPEAFFGQGTRLTVV.

This clonotype was counted only a few times. This chain links TRBV24-1 with TRBJ2-2; 12 nucleotides match TRBD2. The V gene end was trimmed by 7 bases and the J gene end by 7 bases; junction bases not matched to a gene: 3. Germline CDR1 and CDR2: KGHDR and SFDVKD. The CDR3 loop spans 14 amino acids. The CDR3 is CATSPSGRGGELFF. DNA for the CDR3: TGTGCCACCAGCCCTAGCGGGAGGGGCGGGGAGCTGTTTTTT.

This clonotype came up a few times. The chain joins TRBV7-9 to TRBJ2-4; D may be TRBD2 (5 bases). The length of the CDR3 is 17 residues. Germline CDR1 is SEHNR and CDR2 is FQNEAQ (reference sequence). Trimming removed 5 bases from V and 2 bases from J, with 19 bases in between. CDR3 in amino acids: CASSPLGVRAPKNIQYF. CDR3 nucleotides: TGTGCCAGCAGCCCACTAGGAGTTAGGGCCCCCAAAAACATTCAGTACTTC.

The chain has TRBV5-6 and TRBJ2-1, with D possibly TRBD2 on 5 matching bases. The CDR3 is 16 amino acids. CDR1 is SGHDT and CDR2 is YYEEEE in the germline V gene. V was trimmed by 4 bases and J by 0 bases, leaving 14 bases between them. CDR3 in DNA: TGTGCCAGCAGCCCCGGACTGCTGTGCTCCTACAATGAGCAGTTCTTC. This gives the protein CASSPGLLCSYNEQFF.

The genes are TRBV12-3 or TRBV12-4 and TRBJ1-1; D uncertain. This CDR3 contains 14 residues. The V end lost 5 bases, the J end lost 12 bases, and 22 bases lay between the germline ends. This CDR3 reads CASSRRPGDYVTFF. Here the CDR3 DNA reads TGTGCCAGCAGTAGACGACCGGGAGATTACGTAACTTTCTTT.

This clonotype was detected a few times. The chain couples TRBV2 to TRBJ2-7; D is possibly TRBD1 or TRBD2 (5 bases each). The CDR3 spans 14 residues. The V end lost 8 bases, the J end lost 0 bases, and 14 bases lay between the germline ends. Germline values: CDR1 SNHLY, CDR2 FYNNEI. The CDR3 is CASCREPSSYEQYV. The DNA for the CDR3 is TGTGCCAGCTGCAGGGAGCCAAGCTCCTACGAGCAGTACGTC.

This clonotype has a count of ten or more. V usage is TRBV29-1 and J usage is TRBJ2-7; 7 nucleotides line up with TRBD2. Germline V gene lookup returns CDR1 SQVTM and CDR2 ANQGSEA. CDR3 length: 11 amino acids. V gave up 6 bases and J gave up 2 bases; unmatched junction bases: 1. CDR3 loop: CSVGTTYEQYF. CDR3 nucleotide sequence: TGCAGCGTCGGGACTACCTACGAGCAGTACTTC.

The chain is built from TRBV9 and TRBJ2-1; TRBD2 matches at 11 bases. The J segment lost 1 base and the V segment lost 6 bases, leaving 6 bases of the junction unmatched. Germline CDR1 SGDLS, CDR2 YYNGEE. CDR3 size: 16 residues. The CDR3 coding sequence is TGTGCCAGCACAAAGACTAGCGGGACGTCCTACAATGAGCAGTTCTTC. Encoded protein: CASTKTSGTSYNEQFF.

This clonotype occurred many times. The chain carries TRBV12-3 or TRBV12-4 and TRBJ1-2, with 10 bases matching TRBD1. This CDR3 has 17 amino acids. V dropped 0 bases and J dropped 6; count of bases not matched to a gene: 10. CDR3 sequence: CASSLAGERQGANGYTF. The CDR3 DNA reads as TGTGCCAGCAGTTTAGCGGGGGAACGACAGGGGGCAAATGGCTACACCTTC.

This clonotype was seen more than once but under ten times. The J gene is TRBJ2-1, the V gene TRBV7-8; D may be TRBD2 (7 bases). Deletions cut 6 bases from V and 3 bases from J, with 15 bases between. The length of the CDR3 is 15 residues. Per the germline V gene, CDR1 is SGHVS and CDR2 is FQNEAQ. CDR3 sequence (DNA): TGTGCCAGCAGACCTTCGGGGGGCATCTACAATGAGCAGTTCTTC. Protein: CASRPSGGIYNEQFF.

The sample holds a few counts of this clonotype. The chain employs TRBV7-3 and TRBJ2-2, with D possibly being TRBD1 (6 bases). The CDR3 is 18 residues long. Per the germline V gene, CDR1 is SGHTA and CDR2 is FQGTGA. Trimming shortened V by 1 base and J by 10 bases, and 25 bases separated the two germline ends. The CDR3 is CASSLRPQGRGGWEELFF. DNA for the CDR3: TGTGCCAGCAGCTTAAGACCGCAGGGGCGCGGAGGTTGGGAGGAGCTGTTTTTT.

This clonotype occurred many times. The genes are TRBV5-1 and TRBJ1-2; unclear D gene. The CDR3 covers 14 residues. The V gene lost 0 bases and the J gene lost 2 bases, with 8 bases spanning the gap. Germline V gene data show CDR1 as SGHRS and CDR2 as YFSETQ. The CDR3 reads CASSLGGENYGYTF. The CDR3 bases are TGCGCCAGCAGCTTGGGAGGAGAAAACTATGGCTACACCTTC.

The V gene is TRBV7-9, the J gene TRBJ2-7; a possible D gene is TRBD1 (5 bases). Trimming took 1 base from V and 6 from J, leaving 13 bases between them. The CDR3 extends over 14 amino acids. Germline-derived CDR1 and CDR2 are SEHNR and FQNEAQ (reference sequence). The CDR3 nucleotides read TGTGCCAGCAGCTTAGGTACCAGGGTAAGCGAGCAGTACGTC. Translation: CASSLGTRVSEQYV.

V and J are TRBV12-3 or TRBV12-4 and TRBJ2-3, with 14 bases matching TRBD2. The CDR3 totals 16 residues. After removal of 6 bases from V and 6 bases from J, the junction contained 8 bases not matched to a gene. This CDR3 reads CASSETSGGAGDTQYF. The CDR3, as DNA: TGTGCCAGCAGCGAGACTAGCGGGGGGGCAGGGGATACGCAGTATTTT.

This clonotype occurred a few times. The chain is built from TRBV6-1 and TRBJ2-2; D gene uncertain. Trimming took 10 bases from V and 7 from J, leaving 16 bases between them. This CDR3 region has 13 residues. CDR1 and CDR2 (germline): MNHNS, SASEGT. In nucleotides, the CDR3 is TGTGCCACCGCTCTAGTAGGGATCGGGGAGCTGTTTTTT. Amino acids: CATALVGIGELFF.

V and J are TRBV20-1 and TRBJ2-5, with D possibly being TRBD2 (5 bases). Trimming pared 1 base from V and 6 bases from J, leaving 15 bases between. Germline V lookup: CDR1 DFQATT, CDR2 SNEGSKA (reference sequence). The CDR3 consists of 14 residues. CDR3 DNA sequence: TGCAGTGCTAGAGTTTCGGGGTTATCGAAGACCCAGTACTTC. It is translated as CSARVSGLSKTQYF.